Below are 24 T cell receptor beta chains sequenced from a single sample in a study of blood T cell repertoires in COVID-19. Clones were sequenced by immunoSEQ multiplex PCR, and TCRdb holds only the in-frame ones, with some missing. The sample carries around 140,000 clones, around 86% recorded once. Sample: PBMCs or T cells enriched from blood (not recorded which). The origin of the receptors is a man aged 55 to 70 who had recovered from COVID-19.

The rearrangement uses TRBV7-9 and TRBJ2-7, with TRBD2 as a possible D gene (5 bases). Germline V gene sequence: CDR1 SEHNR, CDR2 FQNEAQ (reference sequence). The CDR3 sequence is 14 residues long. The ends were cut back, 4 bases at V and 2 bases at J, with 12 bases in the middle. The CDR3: CASSSPGLAYEQYF. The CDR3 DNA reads TGTGCCAGCAGCTCACCGGGATTAGCCTACGAGCAGTACTTC.

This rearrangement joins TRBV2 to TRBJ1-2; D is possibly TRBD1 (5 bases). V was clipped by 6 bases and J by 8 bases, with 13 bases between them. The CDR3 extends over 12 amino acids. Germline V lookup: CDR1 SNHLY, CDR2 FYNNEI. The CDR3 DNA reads TGTGCCAGCAGGGAGGGGTCTTGGGGCTACACCTTC. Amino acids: CASREGSWGYTF. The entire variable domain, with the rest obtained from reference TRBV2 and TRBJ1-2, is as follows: EPEVTQTPSHQVTQMGQEVILRCVPISNHLYFYWYRQILGQKVEFLVSFYNNEISEKSEIFDDQFSVERPDGSNFTLKIRSTKLEDSAMYFCASREGSWGYTFGSGTRLTVV.

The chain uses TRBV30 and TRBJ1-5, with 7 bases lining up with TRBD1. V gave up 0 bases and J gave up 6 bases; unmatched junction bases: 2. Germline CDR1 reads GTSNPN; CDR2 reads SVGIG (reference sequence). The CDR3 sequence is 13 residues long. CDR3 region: CAWSVQGSQPQHF. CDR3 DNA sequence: TGTGCCTGGAGTGTACAGGGGAGTCAGCCCCAGCATTTT.

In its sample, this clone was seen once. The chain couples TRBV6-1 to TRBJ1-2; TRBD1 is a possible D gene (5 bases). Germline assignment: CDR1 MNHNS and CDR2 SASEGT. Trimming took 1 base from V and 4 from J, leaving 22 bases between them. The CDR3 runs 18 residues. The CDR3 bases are TGTGCCAGCAGTGAAGGGGAGGTCGGGGCCTGGTACCGCTATGGCTACACCTTC. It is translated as CASSEGEVGAWYRYGYTF.

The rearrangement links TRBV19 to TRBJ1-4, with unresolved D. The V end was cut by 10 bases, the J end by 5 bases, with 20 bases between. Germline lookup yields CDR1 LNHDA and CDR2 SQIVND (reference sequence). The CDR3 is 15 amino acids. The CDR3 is CATSRTSNANEKLFF. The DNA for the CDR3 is TGTGCCACCTCCCGGACTTCTAATGCGAATGAAAAACTGTTTTTT.

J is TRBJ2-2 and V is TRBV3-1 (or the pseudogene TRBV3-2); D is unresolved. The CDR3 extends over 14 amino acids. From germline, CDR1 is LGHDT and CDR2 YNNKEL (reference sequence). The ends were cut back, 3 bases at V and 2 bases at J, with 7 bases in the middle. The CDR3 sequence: CASSQLSNTGELFF. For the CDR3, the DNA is TGTGCCAGCAGCCAGCTCAGTAACACCGGGGAGCTGTTTTTT.

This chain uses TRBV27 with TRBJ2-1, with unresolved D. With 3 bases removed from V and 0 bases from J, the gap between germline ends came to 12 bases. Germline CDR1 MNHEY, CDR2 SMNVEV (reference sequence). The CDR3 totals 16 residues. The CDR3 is CASSFKPKSSYNEQFF. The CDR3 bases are TGTGCCAGCAGTTTTAAACCTAAAAGCTCCTACAATGAGCAGTTCTTC.

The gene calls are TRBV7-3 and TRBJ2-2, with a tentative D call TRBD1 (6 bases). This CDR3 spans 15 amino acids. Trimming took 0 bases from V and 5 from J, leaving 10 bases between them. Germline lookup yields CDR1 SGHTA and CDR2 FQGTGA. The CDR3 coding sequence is TGTGCCAGCAGCTTAACAACAGGGTGGACCGGGGAGCTGTTTTTT. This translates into CASSLTTGWTGELFF. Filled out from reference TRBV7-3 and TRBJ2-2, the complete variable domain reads GAGVSQTPSNKVTEKGKYVELRCDPISGHTALYWYRQSLGQGPEFLIYFQGTGAADDSGLPNDRFFAVRPEGSVSTLKIQRTERGDSAVYLCASSLTTGWTGELFFGEGSRLTVL.

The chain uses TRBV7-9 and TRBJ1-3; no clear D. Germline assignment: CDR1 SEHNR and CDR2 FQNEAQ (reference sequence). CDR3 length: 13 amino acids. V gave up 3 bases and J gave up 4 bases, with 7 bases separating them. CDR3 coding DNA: TGTGCCAGCAGCTTCGCCAGAGGAAACACCATATATTTT. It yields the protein CASSFARGNTIYF.

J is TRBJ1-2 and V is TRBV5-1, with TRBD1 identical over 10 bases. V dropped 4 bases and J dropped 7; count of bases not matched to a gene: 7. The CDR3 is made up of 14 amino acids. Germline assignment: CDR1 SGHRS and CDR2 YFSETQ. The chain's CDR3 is CASSPDGTGAGYTF. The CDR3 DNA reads TGCGCCAGCAGCCCAGATGGGACAGGGGCTGGCTACACCTTC.

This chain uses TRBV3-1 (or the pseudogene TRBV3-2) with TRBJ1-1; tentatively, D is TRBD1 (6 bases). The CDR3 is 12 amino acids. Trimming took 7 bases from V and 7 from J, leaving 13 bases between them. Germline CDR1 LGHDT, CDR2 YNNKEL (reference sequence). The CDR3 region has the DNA TGTGCCAGCAAACAGGGAGGGGGTGAAGCTTTCTTT. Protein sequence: CASKQGGGEAFF.

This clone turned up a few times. CDR3 protein: CASSPRGGYEQYF. CDR3 sequence (DNA): TGTGCCAGCAGCCCGCGCGGGGGCTACGAGCAGTACTTC. The gene calls are TRBV5-4 and TRBJ2-7, with TRBD2 matching over 7 bases. Trimming took 4 bases from V and 3 from J; bases not matched to a gene: 4. Germline CDR1 SGHNT, CDR2 YYREEE (reference sequence). CDR3 length: 13 amino acids.

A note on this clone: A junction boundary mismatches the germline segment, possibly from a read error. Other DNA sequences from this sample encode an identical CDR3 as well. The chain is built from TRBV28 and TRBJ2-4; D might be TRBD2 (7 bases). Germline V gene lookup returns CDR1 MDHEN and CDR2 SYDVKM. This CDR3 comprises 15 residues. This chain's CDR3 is CPSGPRGGPKNIQYF. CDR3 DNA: TGTCCCAGCGGACCGAGGGGGGGGCCCAAAAACATTCAGTACTTC.

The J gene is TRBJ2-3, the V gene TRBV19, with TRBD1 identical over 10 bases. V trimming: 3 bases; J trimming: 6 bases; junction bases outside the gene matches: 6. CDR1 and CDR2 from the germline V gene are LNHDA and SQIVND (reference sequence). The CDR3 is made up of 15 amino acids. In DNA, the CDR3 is TGTGCCAGTAGTATGGGGACAGGGGCCTCGGATACGCAGTATTTT. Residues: CASSMGTGASDTQYF.

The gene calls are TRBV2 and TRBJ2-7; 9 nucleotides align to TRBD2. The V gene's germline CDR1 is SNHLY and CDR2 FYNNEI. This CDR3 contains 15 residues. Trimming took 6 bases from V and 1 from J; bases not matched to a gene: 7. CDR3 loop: CASRKTSGKSYEQYF. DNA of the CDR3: TGTGCCAGCAGGAAGACTAGCGGAAAATCCTACGAGCAGTACTTC.

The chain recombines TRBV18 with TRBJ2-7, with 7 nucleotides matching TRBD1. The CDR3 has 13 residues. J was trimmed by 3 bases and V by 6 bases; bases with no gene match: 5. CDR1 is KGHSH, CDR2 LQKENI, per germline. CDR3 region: CASSLGQYYEQYF. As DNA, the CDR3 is TGTGCCAGCTCGCTGGGACAGTACTACGAGCAGTACTTC.

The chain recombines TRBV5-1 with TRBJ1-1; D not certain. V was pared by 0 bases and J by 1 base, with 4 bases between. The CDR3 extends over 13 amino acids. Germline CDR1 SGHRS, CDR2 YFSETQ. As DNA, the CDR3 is TGCGCCAGCAGCTTGGCATCGAACACTGAAGCTTTCTTT. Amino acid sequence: CASSLASNTEAFF.

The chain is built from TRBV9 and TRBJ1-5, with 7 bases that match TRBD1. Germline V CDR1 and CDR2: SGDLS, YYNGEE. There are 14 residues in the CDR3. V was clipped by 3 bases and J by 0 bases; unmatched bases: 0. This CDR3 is CASSGTGSNQPQHF. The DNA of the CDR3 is TGTGCCAGCAGCGGGACAGGTAGCAATCAGCCCCAGCATTTT.

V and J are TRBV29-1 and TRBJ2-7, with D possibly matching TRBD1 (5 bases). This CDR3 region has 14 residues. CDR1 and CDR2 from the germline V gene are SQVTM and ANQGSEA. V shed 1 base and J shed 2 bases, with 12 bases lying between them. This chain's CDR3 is CSVEGLGDTYEQYF. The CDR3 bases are TGCAGCGTTGAAGGTCTAGGGGATACCTACGAGCAGTACTTC.

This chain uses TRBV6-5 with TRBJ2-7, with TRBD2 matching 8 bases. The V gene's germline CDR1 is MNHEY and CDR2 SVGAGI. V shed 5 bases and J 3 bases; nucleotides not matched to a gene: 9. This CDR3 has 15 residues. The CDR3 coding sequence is TGTGCCAGCAGTATACCCCGGGGGGGAGACTACGAGCAGTACTTC. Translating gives CASSIPRGGDYEQYF.

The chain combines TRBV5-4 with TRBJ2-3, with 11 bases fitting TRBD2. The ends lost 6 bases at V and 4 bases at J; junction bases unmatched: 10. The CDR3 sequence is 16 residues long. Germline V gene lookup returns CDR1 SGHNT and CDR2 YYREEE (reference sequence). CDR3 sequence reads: CASTRGGTSGADTQYF. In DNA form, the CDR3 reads TGTGCCAGCACCCGCGGCGGGACTAGCGGAGCAGATACGCAGTATTTT.

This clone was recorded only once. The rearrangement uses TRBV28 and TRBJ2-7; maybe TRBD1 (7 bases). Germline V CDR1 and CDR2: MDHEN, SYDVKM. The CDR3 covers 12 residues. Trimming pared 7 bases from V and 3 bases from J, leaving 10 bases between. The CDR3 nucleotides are TGTGCCAGCACAGGGGGGATCTACGAGCAGTACTTC. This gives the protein CASTGGIYEQYF.

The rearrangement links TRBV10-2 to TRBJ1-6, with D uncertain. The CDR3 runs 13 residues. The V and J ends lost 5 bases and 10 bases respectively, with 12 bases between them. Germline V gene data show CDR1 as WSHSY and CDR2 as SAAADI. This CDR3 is CASSSSFQSPLHF. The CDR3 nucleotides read TGCGCCAGCAGTAGTAGCTTCCAATCACCCCTCCACTTT.

This chain's CDR3 is CSVAVGADNSPLHF. CDR3 DNA: TGCAGCGTTGCTGTGGGGGCTGATAATTCACCCCTCCACTTT. This chain uses TRBV29-1 with TRBJ1-6; D possibly corresponds to TRBD1 (6 bases). Trimming pared 4 bases from V and 5 bases from J, leaving 12 bases between. The CDR3 consists of 14 residues. Per germline, CDR1 SQVTM and CDR2 ANQGSEA. The full variable domain, rest sourced from reference TRBV29-1 and TRBJ1-6, is SAVISQKPSRDICQRGTSLTIQCQVDSQVTMMFWYRQQPGQSLTLIATANQGSEATYESGFVIDKFPISRPNLTFSTLTVSNMSPEDSSIYLCSVAVGADNSPLHFGNGTRLTVT.